A selection of T cell receptor beta chains follows, all from one sample in a study of vaccination effects on CD4 cells after COVID-19. Method: immunoSEQ multiplex PCR; TCRdb's copy keeps in-frame clones and lacks some. Of tens of thousands of clones in the sample, about 80% were seen once. Their antigen targets remain unknown. The sequencing used CD4+ T cells from PBMCs cultured with HCoV-229E spike peptides, collected after COVID-19 vaccination. All receptors come from a human donor who received a COVID-19 vaccine. Both conserved end residues are part of each CDR3. Fields, in order: J gene, clone size, D gene, V gene, CDR3 protein. The D gene is left open where the match is weak. Size values are once, few and many counts, or a class for expanded clones, and some rows have none.

J gene: TRBJ1-2; clone size: NA; D gene: NA; V gene: TRBV7-2; CDR3 protein: CASSLEIMDYGYTF
J gene: TRBJ2-3; clone size: NA; D gene: TRBD2; V gene: TRBV7-8; CDR3 protein: CASSLVLAGGQEYF
J gene: TRBJ1-2; clone size: NA; D gene: NA; V gene: TRBV19; CDR3 protein: CASTPAGTGGQGYTF
J gene: TRBJ2-2; clone size: once; D gene: TRBD1; V gene: TRBV5-4; CDR3 protein: CASSLPQTGVGELFF
J gene: TRBJ2-3; clone size: NA; D gene: NA; V gene: TRBV14; CDR3 protein: CASSQGGPPDTQYF
J gene: TRBJ2-5; clone size: NA; D gene: NA; V gene: TRBV18; CDR3 protein: CASSPPPRQTQYF
J gene: TRBJ1-4; clone size: NA; D gene: NA; V gene: TRBV5-1; CDR3 protein: CASSLDGSGHEKLFF
J gene: TRBJ1-2; clone size: once; D gene: NA; V gene: TRBV28; CDR3 protein: CASTVDRNYGYTF
J gene: TRBJ2-1; clone size: few; D gene: TRBD2; V gene: TRBV3-1/TRBV3-2; CDR3 protein: CASSQDIRRGGFWEQFF
J gene: TRBJ1-3; clone size: once; D gene: NA; V gene: TRBV10-2; CDR3 protein: CASRGGAGNTIYF
J gene: TRBJ2-1; clone size: NA; D gene: TRBD1; V gene: TRBV9; CDR3 protein: CASSVTGGSYNEQFF
J gene: TRBJ2-5; clone size: NA; D gene: TRBD2; V gene: TRBV5-1; CDR3 protein: CASSLAGLAGGQETQYF
J gene: TRBJ2-6; clone size: NA; D gene: NA; V gene: TRBV7-2; CDR3 protein: CASRFLDKTNVLTF
J gene: TRBJ1-2; clone size: NA; D gene: NA; V gene: TRBV5-6; CDR3 protein: CASSSQPVQGREGYTF
J gene: TRBJ1-2; clone size: NA; D gene: NA; V gene: TRBV6-1; CDR3 protein: CASSELGTPSGDYGYTF
J gene: TRBJ2-1; clone size: NA; D gene: TRBD1; V gene: TRBV7-2; CDR3 protein: CASSRTGVGEQFF
J gene: TRBJ2-1; clone size: NA; D gene: NA; V gene: TRBV7-9; CDR3 protein: CASSERGEDEQFF
J gene: TRBJ1-2; clone size: NA; D gene: NA; V gene: TRBV28; CDR3 protein: CASSFLRYGYTF
J gene: TRBJ1-2; clone size: NA; D gene: NA; V gene: TRBV6-2/TRBV6-3; CDR3 protein: CASSYSTAPYGYTF
J gene: TRBJ1-2; clone size: NA; D gene: NA; V gene: TRBV3-1/TRBV3-2; CDR3 protein: CASSQANYGYTF
J gene: TRBJ2-1; clone size: NA; D gene: NA; V gene: TRBV6-5; CDR3 protein: CASSTRGVMDEQFF
J gene: TRBJ2-1; clone size: few; D gene: TRBD1; V gene: TRBV25-1; CDR3 protein: CASSEYQGQGASNEQFF
J gene: TRBJ1-1; clone size: NA; D gene: NA; V gene: TRBV7-2; CDR3 protein: CASSLVPQSTEAFF
J gene: TRBJ1-3; clone size: few; D gene: NA; V gene: TRBV28; CDR3 protein: CASTVGGPRFGRNTIYF
J gene: TRBJ2-1; clone size: NA; D gene: TRBD2; V gene: TRBV28; CDR3 protein: CASSLLSGSGGPNEQFF
J gene: TRBJ2-5; clone size: NA; D gene: TRBD2; V gene: TRBV2; CDR3 protein: CASSELLRGTSGGQETQYF
J gene: TRBJ1-2; clone size: NA; D gene: TRBD1; V gene: TRBV28; CDR3 protein: CASSPPGQGWASGYTF
J gene: TRBJ1-2; clone size: few; D gene: TRBD1; V gene: TRBV5-1; CDR3 protein: CASSSNLGQANYGYTF
J gene: TRBJ1-2; clone size: NA; D gene: NA; V gene: TRBV19; CDR3 protein: CASTPDSTRYGYTF
J gene: TRBJ2-3; clone size: NA; D gene: TRBD1; V gene: TRBV24-1; CDR3 protein: CATSVRGQGKGDTQYF
J gene: TRBJ1-5; clone size: NA; D gene: NA; V gene: TRBV19; CDR3 protein: CASSITGNQPQHF
J gene: TRBJ2-3; clone size: NA; D gene: NA; V gene: TRBV7-2; CDR3 protein: CASSPPGTTDTQYF
J gene: TRBJ1-2; clone size: NA; D gene: NA; V gene: TRBV5-1; CDR3 protein: CASSLGQGTGYTF
J gene: TRBJ2-6; clone size: NA; D gene: NA; V gene: TRBV6-1; CDR3 protein: CASSEHGTGANVLTF
J gene: TRBJ2-5; clone size: NA; D gene: NA; V gene: TRBV9; CDR3 protein: CASSAIPQETQYF
J gene: TRBJ2-4; clone size: few; D gene: NA; V gene: TRBV30; CDR3 protein: CAWSVRGLLAKNIQYF
J gene: TRBJ1-4; clone size: NA; D gene: NA; V gene: TRBV5-1; CDR3 protein: CASSLSGEKLFF
J gene: TRBJ1-2; clone size: few; D gene: NA; V gene: TRBV13; CDR3 protein: CASSLGRGGWLYGYTF
J gene: TRBJ1-1; clone size: NA; D gene: NA; V gene: TRBV5-1; CDR3 protein: CASSEIGEGTEAFF
J gene: TRBJ1-2; clone size: few; D gene: NA; V gene: TRBV3-1/TRBV3-2; CDR3 protein: CASSQDVQGSYTF
J gene: TRBJ1-4; clone size: NA; D gene: NA; V gene: TRBV25-1; CDR3 protein: CASSEPRGGNEKLFF